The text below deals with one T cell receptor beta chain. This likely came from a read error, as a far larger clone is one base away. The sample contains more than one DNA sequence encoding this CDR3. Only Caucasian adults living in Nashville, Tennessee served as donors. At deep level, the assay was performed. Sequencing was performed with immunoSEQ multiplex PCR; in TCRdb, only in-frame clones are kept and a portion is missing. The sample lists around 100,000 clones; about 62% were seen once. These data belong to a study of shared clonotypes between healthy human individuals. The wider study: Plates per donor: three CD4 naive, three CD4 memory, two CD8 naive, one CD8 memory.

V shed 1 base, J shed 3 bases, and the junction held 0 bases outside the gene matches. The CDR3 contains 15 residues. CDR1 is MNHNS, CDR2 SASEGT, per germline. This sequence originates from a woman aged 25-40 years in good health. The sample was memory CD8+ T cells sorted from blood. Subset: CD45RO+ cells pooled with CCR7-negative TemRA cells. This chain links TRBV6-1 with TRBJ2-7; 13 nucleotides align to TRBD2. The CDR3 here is CASSEGTSGSYEQYF. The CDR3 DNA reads TGTGCCAGCAGTGAAGGGACTAGCGGGAGCTACGAGCAGTACTTC.